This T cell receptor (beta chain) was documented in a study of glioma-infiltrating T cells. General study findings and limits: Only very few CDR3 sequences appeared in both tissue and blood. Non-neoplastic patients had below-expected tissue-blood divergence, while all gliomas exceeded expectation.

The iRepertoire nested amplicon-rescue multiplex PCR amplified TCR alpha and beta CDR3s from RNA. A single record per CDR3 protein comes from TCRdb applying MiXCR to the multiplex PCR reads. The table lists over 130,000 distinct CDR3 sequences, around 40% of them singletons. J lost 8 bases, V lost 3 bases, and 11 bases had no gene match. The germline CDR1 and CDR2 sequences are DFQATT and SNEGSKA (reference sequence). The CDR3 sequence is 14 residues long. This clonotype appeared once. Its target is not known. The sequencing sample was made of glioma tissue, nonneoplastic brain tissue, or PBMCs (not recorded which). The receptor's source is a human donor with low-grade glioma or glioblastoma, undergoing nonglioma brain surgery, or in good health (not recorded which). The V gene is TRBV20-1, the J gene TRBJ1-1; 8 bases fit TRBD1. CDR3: CSASGTGEFIEAFF. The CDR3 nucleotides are TGCAGTGCTAGCGGGACAGGCGAGTTCATAGAAGCTTTCTTT.